The 21 T cell receptor beta chains in this list originate from one sample, sequenced in a study of cytomegalovirus exposure and HLA in healthy donors. Amplification used 60 Vbeta primers and 13 Jbeta primers. Generated by immunoSEQ multiplex PCR, the TCRdb table keeps only in-frame clones and is missing some. The data contain roughly 200,000 clones, 77% of them seen just once; the ten biggest clones take up 2% to 2.5%. The sample comprised PBMCs. The receptor set was obtained from a woman aged 25 to 39 in good health and CMV-seropositive.

The genes are TRBV7-3 and TRBJ2-1, with D perhaps matching TRBD2 (5 bases). The CDR3 extends over 15 amino acids. Germline V gene sequence: CDR1 SGHTA, CDR2 FQGTGA. V was clipped by 2 bases and J by 4 bases, with 12 bases between them. For the CDR3, the DNA is TGTGCCAGCAGCTTAGTGGTAGCGAGATACAATGAGCAGTTCTTC. Protein: CASSLVVARYNEQFF.

The chain joins TRBV5-4 to TRBJ2-5; TRBD2 matches 8 bases. J gave up 2 bases and V 2 bases, and 8 bases lay outside the gene matches. This CDR3 region has 16 residues. Looked up from germline, CDR1 is SGHNT and CDR2 is YYREEE (reference sequence). CDR3 in amino acids: CASSFDGGARQETQYF. CDR3 sequence (DNA): TGTGCCAGCAGCTTCGACGGGGGGGCAAGGCAAGAGACCCAGTACTTC.

About this clone itself: Additional DNA sequences in this sample encode the identical CDR3. V usage is TRBV2 and J usage is TRBJ1-1, with 8 bases fitting TRBD1. Germline V gene sequence: CDR1 SNHLY, CDR2 FYNNEI. J was trimmed by 3 bases and V by 8 bases; bases with no gene match: 5. The CDR3 is made up of 13 amino acids. CDR3 DNA sequence: TGTGCCAGCCGCGGACAGGGCTACACTGAAGCTTTCTTT. Translating it yields CASRGQGYTEAFF.

This chain links TRBV19 with TRBJ1-1, with 10 bases that match TRBD1. Germline CDR1 is LNHDA and CDR2 is SQIVND (reference sequence). The CDR3 spans 15 residues. Germline trimming cut 4 bases from V and 4 bases from J; bases unmatched to any gene: 6. As DNA, the CDR3 is TGTGCCAGTAGTACGTGGGACAGGGGATCCACTGAAGCTTTCTTT. This sequence encodes CASSTWDRGSTEAFF.

The rearrangement links TRBV28 to TRBJ2-7; 7 bases are shared with TRBD1. V was pared by 10 bases and J by 4 bases, with 10 bases of the junction left unmatched. This CDR3 has 13 amino acids. Germline V gives CDR1 MDHEN, CDR2 SYDVKM. The CDR3 region is CATEGGNGYEQYF. The CDR3 DNA reads as TGTGCCACCGAAGGGGGCAATGGGTACGAGCAGTACTTC.

This clone was observed once. The chain uses TRBV15 and TRBJ2-3, with TRBD1 matching 8 bases. CDR3 length: 15 residues. J gave up 1 base and V 3 bases, and 3 bases lay outside the gene matches. CDR1 LNHNV and CDR2 YYDKDF come from the germline V gene (reference sequence). CDR3 sequence: CATSRQTGGTDTQYF. CDR3 nucleotides: TGTGCCACCAGCAGGCAGACAGGGGGCACAGATACGCAGTATTTT.

The chain couples TRBV7-9 to TRBJ1-6, with TRBD1 matching over 10 bases. This CDR3 comprises 15 residues. CDR1 SEHNR and CDR2 FQNEAQ come from the germline V gene (reference sequence). The ends lost 5 bases at V and 9 bases at J; junction bases unmatched: 7. This chain's CDR3 is CASSRDRGRGSPLHF. The CDR3 DNA follows: TGTGCCAGCAGCCGTGACAGGGGGCGGGGTTCACCCCTCCACTTT.

J is TRBJ2-2 and V is TRBV7-9; the D is unclear. The germline V gene encodes CDR1 SEHNR and CDR2 FQNEAQ (reference sequence). This CDR3 spans 13 amino acids. The germline V and J ends were trimmed by 5 bases and 3 bases, with 7 bases remaining between them. The CDR3 spells CASSPQDTGELFF. The CDR3 nucleotides are TGTGCCAGCAGCCCTCAGGACACCGGGGAGCTGTTTTTT. Using reference TRBV7-9 and TRBJ2-2 for the parts outside the CDR3, the full variable domain is DTGVSQNPRHKITKRGQNVTFRCDPISEHNRLYWYRQTLGQGPEFLTYFQNEAQLEKSRLLSDRFSAERPKGSFSTLEIQRTEQGDSAMYLCASSPQDTGELFFGEGSRLTVL.

This clone was counted once. The gene calls are TRBV27 and TRBJ2-7; no definite D call. Germline-derived CDR1 and CDR2 are MNHEY and SMNVEV (reference sequence). The CDR3 consists of 16 residues. The ends were cut back, 5 bases at V and 0 bases at J, with 17 bases in the middle. The CDR3 protein is CASSMMRLHGSYEQYF. CDR3 DNA: TGTGCCAGCAGTATGATGCGTCTCCATGGCTCCTACGAGCAGTACTTC.

The chain uses TRBV7-2 and TRBJ2-5, with D possibly TRBD1 on 5 matching bases. Germline lookup yields CDR1 SGHTA and CDR2 FQGNSA. The V and J ends lost 4 bases and 5 bases respectively, with 14 bases between them. The CDR3 runs 14 residues. CDR3 region: CASSSRRGRETQYF. The DNA of the CDR3 is TGTGCCAGCAGCTCCCGAAGGGGCCGGGAGACCCAGTACTTC.

This chain connects TRBV13 to TRBJ2-1; TRBD2 agrees at 14 bases. The CDR3 sequence is 20 residues long. CDR1 is PRHDT, CDR2 FYEKMQ, per germline (reference sequence). Trimming at V came to 5 bases and at J to 0 bases, leaving 12 bases not matched to a gene. Here the CDR3 reads CASSPRTSGGRRSSYNEQFF. Here the CDR3 DNA reads TGTGCCAGCAGCCCCAGGACTAGCGGGGGGAGGAGGAGCTCCTACAATGAGCAGTTCTTC.

This clone was observed a handful of times. The rearrangement links TRBV7-9 to TRBJ1-5, with 7 bases aligning to TRBD1. The V and J ends lost 6 bases and 6 bases, in that order; junction bases with no gene match: 8. The CDR3 length is 14 residues. The germline V gene has CDR1 SEHNR and CDR2 FQNEAQ (reference sequence). CDR3 coding DNA: TGTGCCAGCAGTTCCAACCAGGGGGTTCAGCCCCAGCATTTT. It encodes CASSSNQGVQPQHF. Complete variable domain (other parts from reference TRBV7-9 and TRBJ1-5): DTGVSQNPRHKITKRGQNVTFRCDPISEHNRLYWYRQTLGQGPEFLTYFQNEAQLEKSRLLSDRFSAERPKGSFSTLEIQRTEQGDSAMYLCASSSNQGVQPQHFGDGTRLSIL.

V gene TRBV10-3 combines with J gene TRBJ2-5; 10 positions match TRBD1. The length of the CDR3 is 18 residues. Germline CDR1 reads ENHRY; CDR2 reads SYGVKD. V dropped 3 bases and J dropped 6; count of bases not matched to a gene: 16. The CDR3 loop reads CAISEGRDQTGGMKTQYF. The CDR3 DNA reads TGTGCCATCAGTGAAGGAAGGGACCAGACAGGGGGCATGAAGACCCAGTACTTC.

This clone was recorded a few times. Additional DNA sequences in this sample encode the identical CDR3. The V and J genes are TRBV2 and TRBJ2-1; TRBD2 matches 7 bases. With 10 bases clipped from V and 7 bases from J, the junction kept 10 bases outside the gene matches. Germline values: CDR1 SNHLY, CDR2 FYNNEI. The CDR3 length is 13 residues. The CDR3 sequence: CATKAGVGNEQFF. The CDR3 DNA reads as TGTGCCACTAAGGCGGGAGTGGGGAATGAGCAGTTCTTC.

This clone was found a few times. This chain links TRBV7-2 with TRBJ2-7; 11 bases map to TRBD2. The CDR3 runs 14 residues. The V gene end was trimmed by 6 bases and the J gene end by 4 bases; junction bases not matched to a gene: 5. CDR1 is SGHTA and CDR2 is FQGNSA in the germline V gene. The CDR3, as DNA: TGTGCCAGCAGACGAGGGACTAGCGGTTACGAGCAGTACTTC. Translation: CASRRGTSGYEQYF.

The gene calls are TRBV7-2 and TRBJ2-2; 13 positions match TRBD2. The germline V gene encodes CDR1 SGHTA and CDR2 FQGNSA. V shed 6 bases, J shed 6 bases, and the junction held 4 bases outside the gene matches. There are 15 residues in the CDR3. CDR3 in DNA: TGTGCCAGCAGTTGGACTAGCGGGAGCGCCGGGGAGCTGTTTTTT. This sequence encodes CASSWTSGSAGELFF.

The rearrangement uses TRBV11-2 and TRBJ2-7; tentative D call: TRBD1 (6 bases). The CDR3 has 14 residues. In germline, CDR1 is SGHAT, CDR2 FQNNGV. Trimming removed 3 bases at V and 2 bases at J, with 11 bases between. The CDR3 region is CASSFIQGPYEQYF. For the CDR3, the DNA is TGTGCCAGCAGCTTCATACAGGGTCCCTACGAGCAGTACTTC.

The V and J genes are TRBV5-1 and TRBJ1-2; TRBD1 matches 11 bases. The CDR3 extends over 16 amino acids. The V and J ends lost 0 bases and 6 bases, in that order; junction bases with no gene match: 7. Looked up from germline, CDR1 is SGHRS and CDR2 is YFSETQ. CDR3 in DNA: TGCGCCAGCAGCTTGGGTCCGGGACAGGGGGTTAATGGCTACACCTTC. Translating it yields CASSLGPGQGVNGYTF.

This clone has just one count. The gene calls are TRBV7-3 and TRBJ2-1; possibly TRBD2 for D (5 bases). Looked up from germline, CDR1 is SGHTA and CDR2 is FQGTGA. The CDR3 is 14 amino acids. Trimming stripped 2 bases from V and 8 bases from J, with 13 bases between. DNA for the CDR3: TGTGCCAGCAGCTTAGGGCCGGAGGCGGATGAGCAGTTCTTC. Protein: CASSLGPEADEQFF. Full variable domain (rest looked up from reference TRBV7-3 and TRBJ2-1): GAGVSQTPSNKVTEKGKYVELRCDPISGHTALYWYRQSLGQGPEFLIYFQGTGAADDSGLPNDRFFAVRPEGSVSTLKIQRTERGDSAVYLCASSLGPEADEQFFGPGTRLTVL.

This clone appeared a few times. The chain recombines TRBV11-2 with TRBJ2-1, with TRBD2 matching over 13 bases. J lost 15 bases, V lost 5 bases, and 4 bases had no gene match. Germline V gives CDR1 SGHAT, CDR2 FQNNGV. CDR3 length: 12 amino acids. In DNA form, the CDR3 reads TGTGCCAGCAGCCCGGGACTAGCGGGATGGTTCTTC. Encoded protein: CASSPGLAGWFF.

This rearrangement joins TRBV4-3 to TRBJ2-2; 7 nucleotides agree with TRBD2. With 0 bases clipped from V and 7 bases from J, the junction kept 8 bases outside the gene matches. Germline V lookup: CDR1 LGHNA, CDR2 YSLEER. The CDR3 runs 16 residues. CDR3 nucleotides: TGCGCCAGCAGCCAAGATCTACAGCGGGGCGGCGGGGAGCTGTTTTTT. It specifies CASSQDLQRGGGELFF.